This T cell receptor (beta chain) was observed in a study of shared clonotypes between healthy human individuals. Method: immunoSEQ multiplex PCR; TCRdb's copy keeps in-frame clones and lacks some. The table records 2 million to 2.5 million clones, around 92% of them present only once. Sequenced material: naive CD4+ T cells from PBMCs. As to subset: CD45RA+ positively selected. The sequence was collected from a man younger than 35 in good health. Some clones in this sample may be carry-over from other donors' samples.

In nucleotides, the CDR3 is TGTGCCAGCTCAAACCCGTATTCCTACGAGCAGTACTTC. As protein: CASSNPYSYEQYF. The chain recombines TRBV6-5 with TRBJ2-7; no clear D. V lost 8 bases and J lost 1, with 12 bases in between. The CDR3 covers 13 residues. CDR1 is MNHEY, CDR2 SVGAGI, per germline.